The next 4 T cell receptor beta chains were all read from a single sample in a study of patients with pleural tuberculosis. TCRdb reanalysed the reads using MiXCR and keeps one entry per CDR3 protein. The sample lists about 50,000 distinct CDR3 sequences; 5.5% to 8% were seen once. These receptors came from a human donor with pleural tuberculosis.

This clonotype was seen many times. In nucleotides, the CDR3 is TGTGCCAGCAGTTACTCTTACCTAGGGCGCCAAGAGACCCAGTACTTC. Translation: CASSYSYLGRQETQYF. The chain joins TRBV6-2 or TRBV6-3 to TRBJ2-5; D gene uncertain. CDR1 MNHEY and CDR2 SVGEGT come from the germline V gene. V lost 0 bases to trimming and J lost 1 base, with 12 bases between them. This CDR3 is built from 16 residues.

This clonotype occurred many times. The rearrangement joins TRBV4-1 to TRBJ2-3; possible D gene TRBD2, 7 bases. CDR3 length equals 14 residues. In germline, CDR1 is MGHRA, CDR2 YSYEKL. V lost 4 bases and J 10 bases, leaving 18 bases between the germline ends. CDR3 DNA: TGCGCCAGCAGCCCCAGACTAGCACAGGGATCGCAGTATTTT. Its translation: CASSPRLAQGSQYF.

This clonotype was found many times. The chain carries TRBV6-1 and TRBJ2-1; D call uncertain. CDR1 is MNHNS and CDR2 is SASEGT in the germline V gene. With 8 bases removed from V and 7 bases from J, the gap between germline ends came to 9 bases. The CDR3 length is 11 residues. CDR3 in amino acids: CASVTPNEQFF. The DNA of the CDR3 is TGTGCCAGCGTAACCCCAAATGAGCAGTTCTTC.

A few counts support this clonotype. The rearrangement links TRBV11-2 to TRBJ2-7; 7 bases align to TRBD2. V dropped 0 bases and J dropped 1; count of bases not matched to a gene: 3. The CDR3 is 15 amino acids. CDR1 is SGHAT and CDR2 is FQNNGV in the germline V gene. CDR3 nucleotides: TGTGCCAGCAGCTTAGAGCGGGAGCGGTCCTACGAGCAGTACTTC. The encoded protein is CASSLERERSYEQYF.